This TCR beta chain originates from a study of blood T cell repertoires in COVID-19. About the study: Some COVID-19 samples were acute and others convalescent; all came from the United States, Italy and Spain. PBMCs, B-cell-depleted T cells, or T cells were the source of the cDNA or gDNA that made up the material.

The assay was immunoSEQ multiplex PCR, and TCRdb's table has in-frame clones only and misses some. This table has some 150,000 clones, roughly 84% appearing once. Adults between roughly 18 and 89 years of age took part from about two dozen US areas. Exposed study participants had met a COVID-19 case within 2 weeks before entry. This TCR derives from a woman in her forties or fifties who had been exposed to COVID-19. Sequencing was carried out using PBMCs or T cells enriched from blood (not recorded which).

The CDR3 spells CASSYGTGQYEQYF. CDR3 nucleotide sequence: TGTGCCAGCAGTTATGGGACAGGGCAGTACGAGCAGTACTTC. The chain combines TRBV6-5 with TRBJ2-7, with 9 bases fitting TRBD1. Losses at the gene ends were 3 bases for V and 4 bases for J; bases not matched to a gene: 4. Germline V gene lookup returns CDR1 MNHEY and CDR2 SVGAGI. This CDR3 is 14 amino acids long.